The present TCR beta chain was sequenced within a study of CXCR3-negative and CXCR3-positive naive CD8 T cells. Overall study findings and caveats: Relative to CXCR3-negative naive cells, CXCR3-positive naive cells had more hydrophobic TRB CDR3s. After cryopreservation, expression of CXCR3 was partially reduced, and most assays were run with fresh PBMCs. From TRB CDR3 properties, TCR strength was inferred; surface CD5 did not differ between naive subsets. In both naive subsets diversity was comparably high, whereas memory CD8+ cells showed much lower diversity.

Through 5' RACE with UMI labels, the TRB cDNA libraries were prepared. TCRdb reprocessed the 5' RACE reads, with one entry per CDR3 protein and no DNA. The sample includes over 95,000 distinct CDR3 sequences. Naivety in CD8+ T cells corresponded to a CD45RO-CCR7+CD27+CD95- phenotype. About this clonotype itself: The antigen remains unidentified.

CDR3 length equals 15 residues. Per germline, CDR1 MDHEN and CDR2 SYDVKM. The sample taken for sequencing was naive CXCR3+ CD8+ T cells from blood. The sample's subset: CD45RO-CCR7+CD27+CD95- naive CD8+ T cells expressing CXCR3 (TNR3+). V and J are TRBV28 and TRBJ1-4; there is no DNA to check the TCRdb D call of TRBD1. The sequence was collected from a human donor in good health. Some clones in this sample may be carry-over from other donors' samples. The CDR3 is CASSAQDRGREKLFF. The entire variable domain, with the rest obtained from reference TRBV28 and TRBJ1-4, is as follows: DVKVTQSSRYLVKRTGEKVFLECVQDMDHENMFWYRQDPGLGLRLIYFSYDVKMKEKGDIPEGYSVSREKKERFSLILESASTNQTSMYLCASSAQDRGREKLFFGSGTQLSVL.